Shown below are 13 T cell receptor beta chains from a single sample sequenced in a study of blood T cell repertoires in COVID-19. Sequenced by immunoSEQ multiplex PCR; TCRdb stores in-frame clones only, minus some. The sample records 300,000 to 450,000 clones, 70% to 85% being singletons. The sequencing sample was made of peripheral blood. The receptors here all came from a human donor with acute or convalescent COVID-19. The donor label of this sample is uncertain.

This chain connects TRBV11-2 to TRBJ2-5; perhaps TRBD2 as D (5 bases). The CDR3 has 13 residues. With 5 bases removed from V and 5 bases from J, the gap between germline ends came to 12 bases. Germline values: CDR1 SGHAT, CDR2 FQNNGV. The CDR3 here is CASSAPGGETQYF. CDR3 nucleotide sequence: TGTGCCAGCAGCGCCCCCGGCGGGGAGACCCAGTACTTC.

The CDR3 DNA follows: TGTGCCAGCAGGGAGGACACTGAAGCTTTCTTT. Translating gives CASREDTEAFF. The V and J genes are TRBV11-2 and TRBJ1-1; D is unclear. The CDR3 covers 11 residues. Trimming shortened V by 6 bases and J by 3 bases, and 5 bases separated the two germline ends. Germline V CDR1 and CDR2: SGHAT, FQNNGV.

This rearrangement joins TRBV7-6 to TRBJ1-2; D possibly corresponds to TRBD1 (5 bases). CDR1 is SGHVS, CDR2 FNYEAQ, per germline. Trimming took off 3 bases at V and 6 bases at J, with 14 bases between the two ends. The length of the CDR3 is 14 residues. The CDR3: CASSFRGQGHGYTF. Written as DNA, the CDR3 is TGTGCCAGCAGCTTCCGTGGCCAGGGTCATGGCTACACCTTC.

The chain employs TRBV7-2 and TRBJ1-4, with TRBD1 matching over 10 bases. The V and J ends lost 5 bases and 6 bases, in that order; junction bases with no gene match: 3. Germline V gives CDR1 SGHTA, CDR2 FQGNSA. The length of the CDR3 is 14 residues. Here the CDR3 reads CASSEDRGYEKLFF. CDR3 bases: TGTGCCAGCAGCGAGGACAGGGGGTATGAAAAACTGTTTTTT.

The genes are TRBV5-5 and TRBJ2-7, with D perhaps matching TRBD1 (5 bases). Trimming shortened V by 4 bases and J by 5 bases, and 13 bases separated the two germline ends. The CDR3 consists of 13 residues. Germline CDR1 and CDR2: SGHKS and YYEKEE (reference sequence). DNA of the CDR3: TGTGCCAGCAGCCGACCAGACAGACACGAGCAGTACTTC. It encodes CASSRPDRHEQYF.

The chain has TRBV5-1 and TRBJ2-1; TRBD2 aligns across 7 bases. This CDR3 spans 17 amino acids. The junction had 13 bases not matched to a gene; V was cut back by 4 bases and J by 3 bases. Germline V lookup: CDR1 SGHRS, CDR2 YFSETQ. CDR3: CASSAGRARGVYNEQFF. The CDR3 nucleotides read TGCGCCAGCAGCGCCGGAAGAGCCCGGGGGGTCTACAATGAGCAGTTCTTC.

This sequence joins TRBV19 and TRBJ2-1, with 7 bases matching TRBD2. The trim removed 4 bases at V and 0 bases at J, leaving 15 bases unmatched. There are 19 residues in the CDR3. The germline V gene encodes CDR1 LNHDA and CDR2 SQIVND (reference sequence). CDR3: CASSRSRGLGASSYNEQFF. Written as DNA, the CDR3 is TGTGCCAGTAGTAGATCCCGTGGACTAGGCGCCTCCTCCTACAATGAGCAGTTCTTC.

The chain carries TRBV30 and TRBJ2-7, with 9 bases lining up with TRBD2. Germline assignment: CDR1 GTSNPN and CDR2 SVGIG (reference sequence). Trimming removed 1 base from V and 12 bases from J; junction bases left unmatched: 10. The CDR3 sequence is 13 residues long. As DNA, the CDR3 is TGTGCCTGGAGTGGGGGTAGCGGGAGTTTTCGGTACTTC. Its translation is CAWSGGSGSFRYF.

A word on this clone: The identical CDR3 is also encoded by other nucleotide sequences in the sample. This chain joins TRBV3-1 (or the pseudogene TRBV3-2) and TRBJ1-1, with a tentative D call TRBD1 (5 bases). CDR1 is LGHDT, CDR2 YNNKEL, per germline (reference sequence). The CDR3 extends over 14 amino acids. Trimming took off 2 bases at V and 1 base at J, with 8 bases between the two ends. Here the CDR3 DNA reads TGTGCCAGCAGCCAAAGGCAGGGGAACACTGAAGCTTTCTTT. Translated: CASSQRQGNTEAFF.

The rearrangement joins TRBV30 to TRBJ2-7, with TRBD1 matching over 9 bases. V gave up 5 bases and J gave up 4 bases; unmatched junction bases: 6. This CDR3 has 13 residues. Germline CDR1 and CDR2: GTSNPN and SVGIG (reference sequence). CDR3 nucleotides: TGTGCCTGGGCGGGACAGGGTTTATACGAGCAGTACTTC. This gives the protein CAWAGQGLYEQYF. The whole variable domain, filled in from reference TRBV30 and TRBJ2-7, reads SQTIHQWPATLVQPVGSPLSLECTVEGTSNPNLYWYRQAAGRGLQLLFYSVGIGQISSEVPQNLSASRPQDRQFILSSKKLLLSDSGFYLCAWAGQGLYEQYFGPGTRLTVT.

The V gene is TRBV19, the J gene TRBJ2-7, with TRBD2 matching over 7 bases. The trim removed 3 bases at V and 0 bases at J, leaving 5 bases unmatched. The CDR3 runs to 15 residues. Germline V gene data show CDR1 as LNHDA and CDR2 as SQIVND (reference sequence). The CDR3 spells CASSIQPSGSYEQYF. CDR3 nucleotide sequence: TGTGCCAGTAGTATCCAGCCTAGCGGCTCCTACGAGCAGTACTTC.

V gene TRBV5-1 combines with J gene TRBJ2-5, with D perhaps matching TRBD1 (5 bases). The V gene's germline CDR1 is SGHRS and CDR2 YFSETQ. V was pared by 0 bases and J by 1 base, with 13 bases between. The CDR3 sequence is 16 residues long. The CDR3: CASSLDGRVVQETQYF. CDR3 coding DNA: TGCGCCAGCAGCTTGGATGGCAGGGTGGTCCAAGAGACCCAGTACTTC. The variable domain in full, with the rest retrieved from reference TRBV5-1 and TRBJ2-5, is KAGVTQTPRYLIKTRGQQVTLSCSPISGHRSVSWYQQTPGQGLQFLFEYFSETQRNKGNFPGRFSGRQFSNSRSEMNVSTLELGDSALYLCASSLDGRVVQETQYFGPGTRLLVL.

As regards this clone: Within the sample, other DNA sequences also encode this same CDR3. The V gene is TRBV12-3 or TRBV12-4, the J gene TRBJ2-7; tentative D call: TRBD2 (7 bases). The CDR3 is 12 residues long. Trimming shortened V by 4 bases and J by 6 bases, and 10 bases separated the two germline ends. This CDR3 reads CASSSGGPEQYF. In DNA, the CDR3 is TGTGCCAGCAGTTCCGGGGGGCCCGAGCAGTACTTC.